Listed here is a single TCR beta chain. This entry belongs to a study of blood T cell repertoires in COVID-19. Study-level background: Whether acute or convalescent, the COVID-19 samples came from the United States, Italy and Spain. PBMCs, B-cell-depleted T cells, or T cells were the source of the cDNA or gDNA that made up the material.

The ends were cut back, 2 bases at V and 3 bases at J, with 16 bases in the middle. Germline V CDR1 and CDR2: SGHTA, FQGNSA. CDR3 length: 16 residues. Here immunoSEQ multiplex PCR was the method, and the copy in TCRdb shows in-frame clones only, minus some. The profile covers 70,000 to 100,000 clones, with 90% appearing a single time and 4.3% taken by the ten largest. Specimen: peripheral blood. The J gene is TRBJ1-2, the V gene TRBV7-2; no firm D call. The clonotype originates from a woman older than 75 with active or convalescent COVID-19. The CDR3 loop is CASSLSPAALDYGYTF. The CDR3, as DNA: TGTGCCAGCAGCTTATCCCCCGCGGCTCTGGACTATGGCTACACCTTC.